This record concerns one T cell receptor (beta chain) sequence. This sample is part of a study of cytomegalovirus exposure and HLA in healthy donors. Clones were sequenced by immunoSEQ multiplex PCR, and TCRdb holds only the in-frame ones, with some missing. The sample has tens of thousands of clones, around 94% seen once. CDR3 size: 16 residues. The V gene end was trimmed by 7 bases and the J gene end by 2 bases; junction bases not matched to a gene: 10. Germline V gene data show CDR1 as MNHEY and CDR2 as SMNVEV (reference sequence). This sequence originates from a man younger than 30 in good health and CMV-seronegative. The sequenced sample was PBMCs. This rearrangement joins TRBV27 to TRBJ1-1; 10 bases match TRBD1. The CDR3 region has the DNA TGTGCCAGCACCAGACGGACAGGGGGATTAAACACTGAAGCTTTCTTT. Its translation: CASTRRTGGLNTEAFF.